The text below deals with one TCR beta chain. The antigen remains unidentified. The data originate from a study of cytomegalovirus exposure and HLA in healthy donors. Whole-study results and caveats: Among TCR beta chains, those listed as cytomegalovirus-associated numbered more than 150. The likely explanation for a cluster of highly shared sequence variants was sequencing artifact.

A multiplex PCR was run with 60 Vbeta primers and 13 Jbeta primers. Libraries were prepared by immunoSEQ multiplex PCR; TCRdb keeps only in-frame clonotypes and omits some of them. The clone table shows about 130,000 clones, with the ten largest holding over 1.5%. V lost 3 bases to trimming and J lost 0 bases, with 5 bases between them. CDR1 and CDR2 (germline): MNHEY, SMNVEV (reference sequence). CDR3 length: 13 residues. The clonotype comes from a man between 18 and 29 years old in good health and CMV-seronegative. The sequenced sample was PBMCs. The chain links TRBV27 to TRBJ1-1, with no clear D. The CDR3 reads CASSLALNTEAFF. In nucleotides, the CDR3 is TGTGCCAGCAGTTTGGCCCTGAACACTGAAGCTTTCTTT.